The following is a T cell receptor beta chain sequence with its context. Its cognate antigen has yet to be identified. Within one base of it there is no much larger clone, and no base qualities were kept. The sample belongs to a study of a mutant IDH1 vaccine in newly diagnosed glioma (dated by TCRdb to about 2021). For context, the study as a whole: Across visits V03 through V10, patients got a total of eight vaccinations, given in weeks 1, 3, 5, 7, 11, 15, 19 and 23. Vaccination started 4-6 weeks after radiotherapy alone, or was given together with temozolomide cycles in the groups whose treatment included chemotherapy. Of the 30 or so patients who were treated, around 60% were male and around 40% were female, and the mean age was around 40 years. Before enrollment, patients had received standard therapy of radiotherapy alone, temozolomide alone, or radiochemotherapy with temozolomide; most received the combination. Peripheral blood was drawn at six visits: V03 (baseline), V05, V07, V10, V12 and V13. For exploratory analyses, 25 to 30 treated patients had longitudinal TCRB deep sequencing done wherever samples were available. What the study reported, not specific to this receptor: Selection of PBMC samples for TCRB deep sequencing was based on availability. No apparent relationship was observed between pseudoprogression and alterations in the top peripheral T cell clonotypes detected by TCRB sequencing. The authors noted that analyses of patient blood samples could not be reproduced because of sample limitations. Vaccine-induced immune responses across multiple MHC alleles were detected in approximately 93% of patients.

Taken from cysteine to phenylalanine, the CDR3 has 16 residues. The retained sequence is limited to the CDR3, 48 bases, with the frame set at the first base. The CDR1 and CDR2 encoded by the germline V gene are LGHNT and FRNRAP. V is reduced by 0 bases and J by 3 bases, leaving a spacing of 12 bases between them. According to the study, the label for this sample's time point signals: week 23, last vaccination. Every vaccine dose consisted of 300 ug of a 20-mer mutant IDH1 peptide in Montanide, administered subcutaneously together with topical imiquimod. All donors had newly diagnosed IDH1-mutant astrocytomas of WHO grade 3 or 4 that showed loss of nuclear ATRX. The samples were drawn from NOA16, a multicentre, single-arm, open-label phase I trial in Germany that tested a mutant IDH1 peptide vaccine in humans for the first time. Genomic DNA for TCRB sequencing was extracted from EDTA blood using the DNeasy Blood and Tissue Kit.

Library construction relied on the immunoSEQ multiplex PCR assay. The hsTCRB Kit was used according to the manufacturer's protocol to amplify rearranged TCR beta chain sequences. An Illumina MiSeq was used to sequence the TCRB libraries. Concerning the study's data processing: The kit vendor's proprietary platform handled demultiplexing, trimming and gene mapping. TCRdb mirrors the immuneACCESS table, restricted to in-frame sequences. Some clones are absent from its copies; in checked studies, under half trace to an unresolved V gene, and the reason for the others is unknown. The D gene and trimming were derived from the DNA, and the V and J assignments and clone size from that table. For this sample there are 25,000 to 30,000 clones; around 80% appear just once. 8% to 10% of the sample lies in the top ten.

Recombination joined TRBV12-5 with TRBJ2-1, with the D gene too uncertain to name. The sequence derives from a woman aged 18-29 years with glioma. The specimen comprised PBMCs, sampled from a glioma patient whose treatment included an IDH1 peptide vaccine. The CDR3 protein is CASGLVAAEHYNEQFF. The nucleotides read TGTGCTAGTGGTTTGGTCGCGGCAGAGCACTACAATGAGCAGTTCTTC.